Listed here are 19 T cell receptor beta chains from one sample, sequenced in a study of PD-1 blockade in classical Hodgkin lymphoma. Each and every patient relapsed after autologous stem cell transplantation, and patients got differing brentuximab vedotin exposure. The data were produced by immunoSEQ multiplex PCR, yet TCRdb's version contains in-frame clones alone and is incomplete. Of roughly 32,000 clones listed, roughly four fifths are singletons. The specimen comprised peripheral blood mononuclear cells (PBMCs), sampled at baseline. The receptors stem from a human donor with classical Hodgkin lymphoma.

This chain links TRBV7-2 with TRBJ1-5; D is unresolved. The CDR3 has 13 residues. V was cut by 1 base and J by 7 bases, with 8 bases left in between. The germline V gene has CDR1 SGHTA and CDR2 FQGNSA. CDR3 sequence (DNA): TGTGCCAGCAGCTTAGATGAGGGACAGCCCCAGCATTTT. This translates into CASSLDEGQPQHF.

This clone was seen a single time. Other DNA sequences in the sample encode the same CDR3. The rearrangement joins TRBV7-2 to TRBJ1-1, with unresolved D. Deletions cut 1 base from V and 1 base from J, with 7 bases between. This CDR3 comprises 14 residues. The V gene's germline CDR1 is SGHTA and CDR2 FQGNSA. Written as DNA, the CDR3 is TGTGCCAGCAGCTTAGGACCTGCGAACACTGAAGCTTTCTTT. Residues: CASSLGPANTEAFF.

The chain has TRBV2 and TRBJ2-1; TRBD2 aligns across 8 bases. Germline V gene data show CDR1 as SNHLY and CDR2 as FYNNEI. V lost 6 bases and J lost 7; bases outside the gene matches: 8. The CDR3 has 14 residues. The CDR3 sequence: CASRGLAGLNEQFF. The CDR3, as DNA: TGTGCCAGCAGGGGGCTAGCGGGTTTAAATGAGCAGTTCTTC.

The V call is TRBV6-1, the J call TRBJ1-6, with TRBD1 matching over 12 bases. Per germline, CDR1 MNHNS and CDR2 SASEGT. This CDR3 has 16 residues. Germline trimming cut 0 bases from V and 13 bases from J; bases unmatched to any gene: 7. The CDR3 DNA reads as TGTGCCAGCAGTGAAGCGGAAGGGACAGGGGGCCTGCCCCTCCACTTT. This encodes CASSEAEGTGGLPLHF.

This sequence joins TRBV7-9 and TRBJ2-5; D is uncertain. Trimming pared 0 bases from V and 1 base from J, leaving 6 bases between. This CDR3 has 14 residues. The germline CDR1 and CDR2 sequences are SEHNR and FQNEAQ (reference sequence). The CDR3 nucleotides read TGTGCCAGCAGCTTAGCGACCCTCCAAGAGACCCAGTACTTC. This translates into CASSLATLQETQYF.

The CDR3 DNA follows: TGTGCCAGCACCGAAGGGGGAGGGCGGACTGAAGCTTTCTTT. It encodes CASTEGGGRTEAFF. This sequence joins TRBV6-6 and TRBJ1-1, with a tentative D call TRBD1 (6 bases). Germline V gives CDR1 MNHNY, CDR2 SVGAGI (reference sequence). The CDR3 spans 14 residues. Trimming took off 7 bases at V and 5 bases at J, with 17 bases between the two ends.

The chain joins TRBV5-1 to TRBJ2-2; tentatively, D is TRBD2 (5 bases). CDR1 and CDR2 from the germline V gene are SGHRS and YFSETQ. The CDR3 spans 14 residues. Trimming cost V 4 bases and J 0 bases, with 7 bases left between them. CDR3 DNA sequence: TGCGCCAGCAGCGAGGGTACGAACACCGGGGAGCTGTTTTTT. Encoded protein: CASSEGTNTGELFF.

The V gene is TRBV4-3, the J gene TRBJ1-3, with 7 bases aligning to TRBD1. The CDR3 loop spans 17 amino acids. Germline values: CDR1 LGHNA, CDR2 YSLEER. Trimming cost V 2 bases and J 0 bases; bases outside gene matches: 7. CDR3 sequence reads: CASSQSAGGTSGNTIYF. In DNA form, the CDR3 reads TGCGCCAGCAGCCAATCGGCAGGGGGAACCTCTGGAAACACCATATATTTT.

This clone was seen a handful of times. The chain couples TRBV10-3 to TRBJ1-2; 7 bases line up with TRBD1. The V gene's germline CDR1 is ENHRY and CDR2 SYGVKD. The J segment lost 6 bases and the V segment lost 9 bases, leaving 7 bases of the junction unmatched. This CDR3 is 12 amino acids long. CDR3 region: CAMMTGMDGYTF. In nucleotides, the CDR3 is TGTGCCATGATGACAGGGATGGATGGCTACACCTTC.

This clone was picked up a small number of times. This chain links TRBV7-3 with TRBJ2-7; TRBD2 agrees at 11 bases. This CDR3 region has 16 residues. Germline V gene lookup returns CDR1 SGHTA and CDR2 FQGTGA. J lost 2 bases, V lost 0 bases, and 3 bases had no gene match. CDR3 bases: TGTGCCAGCAGCTTAACAGCGACTAGCGGGGCCTACGAGCAGTACTTC. This sequence encodes CASSLTATSGAYEQYF.

The chain couples TRBV15 to TRBJ2-7, with D perhaps matching TRBD1 or TRBD2 (5 bases each). The CDR3 runs 16 residues. Germline V CDR1 and CDR2: LNHNV, YYDKDF (reference sequence). Trimming removed 5 bases at V and 6 bases at J, with 23 bases between. The chain's CDR3 is CATSRVAGGGRSEQYF. CDR3 nucleotide sequence: TGTGCCACCAGCCGAGTCGCGGGTGGGGGAAGAAGCGAGCAGTACTTC.

The rearrangement uses TRBV11-1 and TRBJ2-1; D is ambiguous. Germline V gene lookup returns CDR1 SGHAT and CDR2 FQDESV (reference sequence). The CDR3 spans 15 residues. With 3 bases removed from V and 2 bases from J, the gap between germline ends came to 11 bases. The CDR3 protein is CASSFNPTPYNEQFF. The DNA for the CDR3 is TGTGCCAGCAGCTTTAACCCTACCCCCTACAATGAGCAGTTCTTC.

The chain has TRBV9 and TRBJ1-3; no firm D call. The V gene's germline CDR1 is SGDLS and CDR2 YYNGEE. V lost 3 bases and J 0 bases, leaving 10 bases between the germline ends. CDR3 length: 15 amino acids. The DNA for the CDR3 is TGTGCCAGCAGCGCCCTCGGCAACTCTGGAAACACCATATATTTT. Amino acids: CASSALGNSGNTIYF.

The gene calls are TRBV30 and TRBJ1-2, with 9 bases fitting TRBD1. CDR1 GTSNPN and CDR2 SVGIG come from the germline V gene (reference sequence). The junction had 14 bases not matched to a gene; V was cut back by 5 bases and J by 7 bases. There are 15 residues in the CDR3. CDR3 sequence: CAWRGPTGGVFGYTF. DNA of the CDR3: TGTGCCTGGCGGGGACCCACAGGGGGCGTATTTGGCTACACCTTC. The whole variable domain, remainder taken from reference TRBV30 and TRBJ1-2, is SQTIHQWPATLVQPVGSPLSLECTVEGTSNPNLYWYRQAAGRGLQLLFYSVGIGQISSEVPQNLSASRPQDRQFILSSKKLLLSDSGFYLCAWRGPTGGVFGYTFGSGTRLTVV.

The V gene is TRBV7-2, the J gene TRBJ2-3, with D tentatively TRBD2 (5 bases). Germline V gene lookup returns CDR1 SGHTA and CDR2 FQGNSA. The ends were cut back, 5 bases at V and 6 bases at J, with 15 bases in the middle. This CDR3 has 14 residues. CDR3: CASSQGLSGDTQYF. In nucleotides, the CDR3 is TGTGCCAGCAGCCAAGGGCTTTCGGGGGATACGCAGTATTTT.

This sequence joins TRBV28 and TRBJ2-7; D not resolved. This CDR3 contains 13 residues. V was shortened by 1 base and J by 4 bases, with 8 bases between the two germline ends. Looked up from germline, CDR1 is MDHEN and CDR2 is SYDVKM. CDR3 nucleotides: TGTGCCAGCAGTTTATTGAGCTTGTACGAGCAGTACTTC. Translated: CASSLLSLYEQYF.

The chain is built from TRBV2 and TRBJ1-1; D perhaps matches TRBD1 (5 bases). CDR1 is SNHLY, CDR2 FYNNEI, per germline. Trimming cost V 7 bases and J 4 bases, with 13 bases left between them. The CDR3 has 13 residues. Here the CDR3 reads CASMGSRGTEAFF. Written as DNA, the CDR3 is TGTGCCAGCATGGGAAGTAGGGGCACTGAAGCTTTCTTT.

The V and J genes are TRBV27 and TRBJ1-1, with 7 bases lining up with TRBD1. CDR1 and CDR2 (germline): MNHEY, SMNVEV (reference sequence). The CDR3 extends over 14 amino acids. V was clipped by 5 bases and J by 4 bases; unmatched bases: 7. For the CDR3, the DNA is TGTGCCAGCAGTCAACGACAGGGTAGCACTGAAGCTTTCTTT. Residues: CASSQRQGSTEAFF.

This clone was found a few times. CDR3 amino acids: CASSVAGGPNEQFF. The CDR3 coding sequence is TGTGCCAGCAGCGTTGCGGGGGGGCCTAATGAGCAGTTCTTC. The V and J genes are TRBV9 and TRBJ2-1; 9 bases agree with TRBD2. Germline CDR1 and CDR2: SGDLS and YYNGEE. The length of the CDR3 is 14 residues. The trim removed 2 bases at V and 7 bases at J, leaving 4 bases unmatched.